Listed here are 16 T cell receptor beta chains from one sample, sequenced in a study of beta chain features in type 1 diabetes. Expressed TCRB transcripts were sequenced because the entire RNA isolate underwent reverse transcription. Clones were sequenced by immunoSEQ multiplex PCR, and TCRdb holds only the in-frame ones, with some missing. The sample has 150,000 or so clones, about a tenth seen once. Sample: central memory CD4+ T cells from blood. Receptors originate from a man between 18 and 35 years old in good health.

Ten or more counts support this clone. The genes are TRBV7-9 and TRBJ2-7, with 8 bases that match TRBD2. The length of the CDR3 is 15 residues. With 0 bases clipped from V and 0 bases from J, the junction kept 1 base outside the gene matches. Germline CDR1 is SEHNR and CDR2 is FQNEAQ (reference sequence). The CDR3 protein is CASSLAGGGSYEQYF. The CDR3 DNA follows: TGTGCCAGCAGCTTAGCCGGGGGGGGCTCCTACGAGCAGTACTTC.

This rearrangement joins TRBV29-1 to TRBJ2-3; weak D call: TRBD1 (5 bases). The CDR3 covers 13 residues. The V gene's germline CDR1 is SQVTM and CDR2 ANQGSEA. V lost 5 bases and J lost 0, with 9 bases in between. Written as DNA, the CDR3 is TGCAGCGTTAGGGGCCCTAGCACAGATACGCAGTATTTT. This encodes CSVRGPSTDTQYF.

The chain uses TRBV7-2 and TRBJ1-1; no clear D. Germline CDR1 is SGHTA and CDR2 is FQGNSA. Trimming cost V 1 base and J 4 bases, with 10 bases left between them. The CDR3 totals 14 residues. CDR3 nucleotide sequence: TGTGCCAGCAGCTTAGATATTGAGGGCACTGAAGCTTTCTTT. This sequence encodes CASSLDIEGTEAFF.

This clone was seen a few times. CDR3 loop: CAWSNRLEQYF. As DNA, the CDR3 is TGTGCCTGGAGTAATCGTCTCGAGCAGTACTTC. The chain links TRBV30 to TRBJ2-7; D uncertain. Germline V lookup: CDR1 GTSNPN, CDR2 SVGIG (reference sequence). Trimming shortened V by 2 bases and J by 6 bases, and 8 bases separated the two germline ends. The CDR3 loop spans 11 amino acids.

The table lists this clone with a few counts. The CDR3 coding sequence is TGTGCCAGCAGCTTGTGGTCCGCGGGAGTCCAAGAGACCCAGTACTTC. It encodes CASSLWSAGVQETQYF. This chain links TRBV5-4 with TRBJ2-5; 7 bases align to TRBD2. J gave up 1 base and V 1 base, and 7 bases lay outside the gene matches. CDR1 SGHNT and CDR2 YYREEE come from the germline V gene (reference sequence). CDR3 length: 16 amino acids.

In its sample, this clone was seen a few times. The genes are TRBV28 and TRBJ1-5; the match to TRBD1 covers 9 bases. V shed 6 bases, J shed 6 bases, and the junction held 6 bases outside the gene matches. CDR1 is MDHEN, CDR2 SYDVKM, per germline. The CDR3 is 14 residues long. The CDR3 spells CASSLDRGRQPQHF. CDR3 in DNA: TGTGCCAGCAGCCTGGACAGGGGACGTCAGCCCCAGCATTTT.

This clone showed up just a few times. V and J are TRBV28 and TRBJ2-1; 7 bases are shared with TRBD2. The CDR3 runs to 16 residues. Losses at the gene ends were 8 bases for V and 4 bases for J; bases not matched to a gene: 14. Germline assignment: CDR1 MDHEN and CDR2 SYDVKM. CDR3 in DNA: TGTGCCAGCGGACCCGAGAGGGGAGGGCAATACAATGAGCAGTTCTTC. It yields the protein CASGPERGGQYNEQFF. Complete variable domain (other parts from reference TRBV28 and TRBJ2-1): DVKVTQSSRYLVKRTGEKVFLECVQDMDHENMFWYRQDPGLGLRLIYFSYDVKMKEKGDIPEGYSVSREKKERFSLILESASTNQTSMYLCASGPERGGQYNEQFFGPGTRLTVL.

The chain uses TRBV11-2 and TRBJ1-6; 10 nucleotides line up with TRBD1. This CDR3 comprises 14 residues. After removal of 5 bases from V and 9 bases from J, the junction contained 4 bases not matched to a gene. The germline gives CDR1 SGHAT, CDR2 FQNNGV. CDR3 DNA sequence: TGTGCCAGCAGCGAAGGGACAGGGGCTTCACCCCTCCACTTT. Translation: CASSEGTGASPLHF.

The V and J genes are TRBV9 and TRBJ1-2; TRBD1 might be the D (6 bases). Germline V gene sequence: CDR1 SGDLS, CDR2 YYNGEE. The ends were cut back, 0 bases at V and 4 bases at J, with 7 bases in the middle. The CDR3 has 13 amino acids. CDR3 amino acids: CASSVETGYGYTF. The CDR3 nucleotides read TGTGCCAGCAGCGTAGAGACAGGCTATGGCTACACCTTC.

V and J are TRBV2 and TRBJ1-5; no definite D call. The V end lost 4 bases, the J end lost 0 bases, and 7 bases lay between the germline ends. CDR1 and CDR2 from the germline V gene are SNHLY and FYNNEI. This CDR3 comprises 14 residues. CDR3 bases: TGTGCCAGCAGTGCCACAAATAGCAATCAGCCCCAGCATTTT. Translated, it gives CASSATNSNQPQHF.

The chain couples TRBV6-5 to TRBJ2-2; 8 bases fit TRBD1. This CDR3 contains 15 residues. Losses at the gene ends were 7 bases for V and 3 bases for J; bases not matched to a gene: 7. Per germline, CDR1 MNHEY and CDR2 SVGAGI. CDR3 residues: CASKETGEYTGELFF. CDR3 sequence (DNA): TGTGCCAGCAAAGAGACAGGGGAATACACCGGGGAGCTGTTTTTT.

This chain uses TRBV28 with TRBJ2-3; a weak D match, TRBD2 (6 bases). The CDR3 consists of 15 residues. Germline V gene lookup returns CDR1 MDHEN and CDR2 SYDVKM. Trimming left V 4 bases short and J 2 bases short, with 13 bases between. The CDR3 DNA sequence: TGTGCCAGCAGTTCCACGTGGAGGGTCACAGATACGCAGTATTTT. Protein: CASSSTWRVTDTQYF.

The V call is TRBV4-3, the J call TRBJ1-4; 11 bases agree with TRBD1. The CDR3 runs to 14 residues. V lost 3 bases and J lost 6; bases outside the gene matches: 0. Germline V lookup: CDR1 LGHNA, CDR2 YSLEER. The CDR3 reads CASSQDRGHEKLFF. DNA of the CDR3: TGCGCCAGCAGCCAGGACAGGGGGCATGAAAAACTGTTTTTT.

This clone was picked up a small number of times. The chain has TRBV9 and TRBJ1-4; D possibly corresponds to TRBD1 (5 bases). Germline V CDR1 and CDR2: SGDLS, YYNGEE. Trimming left V 0 bases short and J 7 bases short, with 13 bases between. This CDR3 spans 15 amino acids. The CDR3 DNA sequence: TGTGCCAGCAGCGTAGGTCGCAGCGGGGGTGAAAAACTGTTTTTT. Amino acids: CASSVGRSGGEKLFF.

This clone was found many times. The genes are TRBV7-2 and TRBJ2-7; weak D call: TRBD2 (5 bases). Per germline, CDR1 SGHTA and CDR2 FQGNSA. V shed 5 bases and J shed 1 base, with 12 bases lying between them. There are 14 residues in the CDR3. The chain's CDR3 is CASSISSGSYEQYF. As DNA, the CDR3 is TGTGCCAGCAGCATTAGTTCGGGGTCCTACGAGCAGTACTTC. The full variable domain, in which reference TRBV7-2 and TRBJ2-7 provide the parts outside the CDR3, is GAGVSQSPSNKVTEKGKDVELRCDPISGHTALYWYRQSLGQGLEFLIYFQGNSAPDKSGLPSDRFSAERTGGSVSTLTIQRTQQEDSAVYLCASSISSGSYEQYFGPGTRLTVT.

This clone occurred a few times. This chain links TRBV7-9 with TRBJ2-7, with a tentative D call TRBD1 (6 bases). The V end was cut by 1 base, the J end by 7 bases, with 14 bases between. Germline assignment: CDR1 SEHNR and CDR2 FQNEAQ (reference sequence). CDR3 length: 14 residues. CDR3 loop: CASSLDPGVGEQYF. DNA of the CDR3: TGTGCCAGCAGCTTAGACCCAGGGGTGGGGGAGCAGTACTTC.